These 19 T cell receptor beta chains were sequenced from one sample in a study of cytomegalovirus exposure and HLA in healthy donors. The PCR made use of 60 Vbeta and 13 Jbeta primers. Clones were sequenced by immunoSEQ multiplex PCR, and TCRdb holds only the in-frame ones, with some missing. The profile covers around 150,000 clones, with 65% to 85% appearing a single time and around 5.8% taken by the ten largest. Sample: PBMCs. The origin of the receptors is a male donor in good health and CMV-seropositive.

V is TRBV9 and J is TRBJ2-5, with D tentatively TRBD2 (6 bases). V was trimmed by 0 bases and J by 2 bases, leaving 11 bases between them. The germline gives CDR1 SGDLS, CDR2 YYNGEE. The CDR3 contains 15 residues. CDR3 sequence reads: CASSVATGLQETQYF. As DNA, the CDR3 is TGTGCCAGCAGCGTAGCTACGGGACTGCAAGAGACCCAGTACTTC.

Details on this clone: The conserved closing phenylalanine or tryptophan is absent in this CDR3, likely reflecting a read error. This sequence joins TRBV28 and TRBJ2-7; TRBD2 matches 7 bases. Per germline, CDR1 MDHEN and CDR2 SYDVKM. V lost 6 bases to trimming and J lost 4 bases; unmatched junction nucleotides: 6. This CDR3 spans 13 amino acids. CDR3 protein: CASRGGREYEQYL. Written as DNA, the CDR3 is TGTGCCAGCAGGGGTGGGAGGGAGTACGAGCAGTACCTC.

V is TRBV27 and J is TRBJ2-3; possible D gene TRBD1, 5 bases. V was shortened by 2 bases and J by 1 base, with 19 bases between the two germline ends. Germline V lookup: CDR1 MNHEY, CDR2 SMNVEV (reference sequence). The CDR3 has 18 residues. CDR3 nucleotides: TGTGCCAGCAGTTTAAGGGCGCAGGGAAATTCACGCACAGATACGCAGTATTTT. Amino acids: CASSLRAQGNSRTDTQYF.

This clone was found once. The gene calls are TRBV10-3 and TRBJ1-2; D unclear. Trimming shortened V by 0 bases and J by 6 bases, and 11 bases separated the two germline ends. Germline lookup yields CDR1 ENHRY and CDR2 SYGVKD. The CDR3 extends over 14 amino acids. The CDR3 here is CAISESSGGNGYTF. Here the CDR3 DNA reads TGTGCCATCAGTGAGTCCTCAGGAGGGAATGGCTACACCTTC.

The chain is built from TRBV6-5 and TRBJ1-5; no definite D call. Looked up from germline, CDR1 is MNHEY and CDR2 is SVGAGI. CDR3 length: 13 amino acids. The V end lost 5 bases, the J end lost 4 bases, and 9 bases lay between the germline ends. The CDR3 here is CASSEMYNQPQHF. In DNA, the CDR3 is TGTGCCAGCAGTGAGATGTATAATCAGCCCCAGCATTTT.

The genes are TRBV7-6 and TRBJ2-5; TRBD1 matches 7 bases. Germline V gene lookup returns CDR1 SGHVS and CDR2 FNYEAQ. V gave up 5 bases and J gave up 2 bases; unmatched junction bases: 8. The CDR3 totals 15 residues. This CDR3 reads CASSPIMTGQETQYF. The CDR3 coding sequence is TGTGCCAGCAGCCCCATAATGACAGGGCAAGAGACCCAGTACTTC.

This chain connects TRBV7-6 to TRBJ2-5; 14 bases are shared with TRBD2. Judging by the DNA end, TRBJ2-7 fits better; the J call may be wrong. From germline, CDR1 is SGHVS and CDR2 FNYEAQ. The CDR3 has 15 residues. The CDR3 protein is CASSVGTSGSDEQYF. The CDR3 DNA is TGTGCCAGCAGCGTCGGGACTAGCGGGAGTGACGAGCAGTACTTC.

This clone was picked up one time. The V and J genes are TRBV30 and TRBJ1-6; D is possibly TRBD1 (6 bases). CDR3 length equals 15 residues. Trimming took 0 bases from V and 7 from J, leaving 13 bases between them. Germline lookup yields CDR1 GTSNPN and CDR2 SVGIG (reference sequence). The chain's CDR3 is CAWSVPGTTNSPLHF. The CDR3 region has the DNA TGTGCCTGGAGTGTACCCGGGACAACCAATTCACCCCTCCACTTT.

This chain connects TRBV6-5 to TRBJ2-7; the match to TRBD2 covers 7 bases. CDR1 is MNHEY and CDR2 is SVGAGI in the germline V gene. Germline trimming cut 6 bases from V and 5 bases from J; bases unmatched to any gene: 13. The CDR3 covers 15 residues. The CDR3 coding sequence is TGTGCCAGCAGGGACCTCTCGGCGGGAGTCGACGAGCAGTACTTC. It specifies CASRDLSAGVDEQYF.

The CDR3, as DNA: TGTGCCAGCAGTGATCTAGCGGGAGTTTTGGATGAGCAGTTCTTC. Its protein product is CASSDLAGVLDEQFF. V and J are TRBV6-4 and TRBJ2-1; TRBD2 agrees at 10 bases. Germline V gene data show CDR1 as MRHNA and CDR2 as SNTAGT. V dropped 3 bases and J dropped 8; count of bases not matched to a gene: 7. This CDR3 contains 15 residues.

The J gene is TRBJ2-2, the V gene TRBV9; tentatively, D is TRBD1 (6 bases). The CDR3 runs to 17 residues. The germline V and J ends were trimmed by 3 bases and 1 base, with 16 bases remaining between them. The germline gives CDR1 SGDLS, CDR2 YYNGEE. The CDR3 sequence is CASSAGYRVGNTGELFF. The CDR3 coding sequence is TGTGCCAGCAGCGCCGGATACAGGGTCGGGAACACCGGGGAGCTGTTTTTT.

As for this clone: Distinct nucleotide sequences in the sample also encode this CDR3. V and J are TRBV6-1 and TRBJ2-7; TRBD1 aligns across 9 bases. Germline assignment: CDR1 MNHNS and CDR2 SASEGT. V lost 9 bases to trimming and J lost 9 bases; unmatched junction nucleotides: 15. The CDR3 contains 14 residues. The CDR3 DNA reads TGTGCCAGTAGTAATCCGGGACAGGGATCTGCGCAGTACTTC. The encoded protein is CASSNPGQGSAQYF.

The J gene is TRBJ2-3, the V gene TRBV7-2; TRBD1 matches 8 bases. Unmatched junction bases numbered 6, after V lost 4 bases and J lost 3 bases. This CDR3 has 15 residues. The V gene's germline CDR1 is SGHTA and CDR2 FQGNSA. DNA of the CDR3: TGTGCCAGCAGCTCGTACCGGGACAGGACAGATACGCAGTATTTT. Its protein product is CASSSYRDRTDTQYF.

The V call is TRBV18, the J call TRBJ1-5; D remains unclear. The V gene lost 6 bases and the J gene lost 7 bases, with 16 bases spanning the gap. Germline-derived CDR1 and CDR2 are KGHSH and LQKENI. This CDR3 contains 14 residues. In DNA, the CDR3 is TGTGCCAGCTCTCGATCCCCGGGGAAACAGCCCCAGCATTTT. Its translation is CASSRSPGKQPQHF.

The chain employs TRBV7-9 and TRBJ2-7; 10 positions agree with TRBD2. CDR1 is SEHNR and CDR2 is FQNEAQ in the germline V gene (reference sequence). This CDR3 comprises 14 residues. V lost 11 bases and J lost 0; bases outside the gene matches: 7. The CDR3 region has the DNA TGTGCCGGAGAGACTAGCGGGTACTCCTACGAGCAGTACTTC. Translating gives CAGETSGYSYEQYF.

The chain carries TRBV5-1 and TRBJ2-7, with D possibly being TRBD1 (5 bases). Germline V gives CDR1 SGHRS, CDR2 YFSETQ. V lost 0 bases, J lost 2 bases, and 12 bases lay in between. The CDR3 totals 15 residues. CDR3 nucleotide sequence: TGCGCCAGCAGCTTGGTGGGCAGGGAAGCCTACGAGCAGTACTTC. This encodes CASSLVGREAYEQYF.

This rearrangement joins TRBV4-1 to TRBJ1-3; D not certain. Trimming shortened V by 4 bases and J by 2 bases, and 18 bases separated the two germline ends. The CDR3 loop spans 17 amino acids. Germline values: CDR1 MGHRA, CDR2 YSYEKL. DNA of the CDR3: TGCGCCAGCAGCCGTGCCGGGGTTGTCTTAGCTGGAAACACCATATATTTT. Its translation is CASSRAGVVLAGNTIYF.

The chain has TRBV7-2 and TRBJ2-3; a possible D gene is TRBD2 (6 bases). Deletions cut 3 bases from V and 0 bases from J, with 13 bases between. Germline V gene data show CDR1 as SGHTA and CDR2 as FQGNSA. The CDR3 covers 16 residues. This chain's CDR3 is CASSLLAATSTDTQYF. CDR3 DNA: TGTGCCAGCAGCTTGTTAGCGGCAACTAGCACAGATACGCAGTATTTT.

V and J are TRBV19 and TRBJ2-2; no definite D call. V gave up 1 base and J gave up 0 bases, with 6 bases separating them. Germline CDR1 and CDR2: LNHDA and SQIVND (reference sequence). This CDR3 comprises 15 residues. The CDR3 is CASSIAGSNTGELFF. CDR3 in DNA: TGTGCCAGTAGTATAGCAGGTTCGAACACCGGGGAGCTGTTTTTT. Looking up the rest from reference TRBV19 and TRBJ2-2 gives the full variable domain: DGGITQSPKYLFRKEGQNVTLSCEQNLNHDAMYWYRQDPGQGLRLIYYSQIVNDFQKGDIAEGYSVSREKKESFPLTVTSAQKNPTAFYLCASSIAGSNTGELFFGEGSRLTVL.